Listed below are T cell receptor beta chains from one sample, sequenced in a study of post-analysis software for immune sequencing data. A single record per CDR3 protein comes from TCRdb applying MiXCR to the PCR reads. Of about 500,000 distinct CDR3 sequences listed, approximately 45% were seen once; the top ten hold about an eighth. The sequenced sample consisted of blood. These receptor sequences come from a girl aged 10 to 17 with multiple sclerosis. CDR3s include the opening cysteine and the closing phenylalanine or tryptophan. The D gene is left open where the match is weak. Size values are once, few and many counts, or a class for expanded clones, and some rows have none.

d_gene	v_gene	j_gene	abundance	CDR3nt	CDR3aa
TRBD1	TRBV4-1	TRBJ1-1	.	TGCGCCAGCAGCCAAGAGGCCCTAGGGGGCTGGACTGAAGCTTTCTTT	CASSQEALGGWTEAFF
.	TRBV7-9	TRBJ2-7	.	TGTGCCAGCAGCTTCGGCCCTCTACCTTACGAGCAGTACTTC	CASSFGPLPYEQYF
.	TRBV5-1	TRBJ2-1	.	TGCGCCAGCAGCTTTCGAGGCAGGTACAATGAGCAGTTCTTC	CASSFRGRYNEQFF
.	TRBV7-3	TRBJ2-1	.	TGTGCCAGCAGCTTAAGCGACCGACCTAGGGACAATGAGCAGTTCTTC	CASSLSDRPRDNEQFF
.	TRBV20-1	TRBJ2-5	.	TGCAGTGCCCCGACTCGGGAGCAGTACTTC	CSAPTREQYF
TRBD1	TRBV6-6	TRBJ2-7	few	TGTGCCAGCAGCCCCTCTCCGACAGGGGTCGAGCAGTACTTC	CASSPSPTGVEQYF
TRBD2	TRBV20-1	TRBJ2-3	once	TGCAGTGCTAGGGCGACTAGCGGGCCCACAGATACGCAGTATTTT	CSARATSGPTDTQYF
.	TRBV18	TRBJ2-7	.	TGTGCCGGCTCACCCACTACAGGAACCTTTTCCTACGAGCAGTACTTC	CAGSPTTGTFSYEQYF
TRBD2	TRBV14	TRBJ2-5	.	TGTGCCAGCAGCCACCTGACTAGCGGGAGGATTGAGACCCAGTACTTC	CASSHLTSGRIETQYF
.	TRBV29-1	TRBJ2-1	many	TGCAGCAATAAGGGTGTCTACAATGAGCAGTTCTTC	CSNKGVYNEQFF
TRBD1	TRBV20-1	TRBJ2-7	.	TGCAGTGCGGACTACAGGGGGGAGCAGTACTTC	CSADYRGEQYF
.	TRBV27	TRBJ1-6	few	TGTGCCAGCAGTTTCGGGAGAAATTCACCCCTCCACTTT	CASSFGRNSPLHF
.	TRBV6-1	TRBJ1-1	few	TGTGCCAGCCGAAGGGGGTACACTGAAGCTTTCTTT	CASRRGYTEAFF
TRBD1	TRBV29-1	TRBJ1-2	few	TGCAGCGTTGTAGGTCCCGGGACAGGGTTGAACGATGGCTACACCTTC	CSVVGPGTGLNDGYTF
.	TRBV20-1	TRBJ2-1	.	TGCAGTGCTTTGGGACGGTACAATGAGCAGTTCTTC	CSALGRYNEQFF
.	TRBV28	TRBJ1-2	few	TGTGCCAGCAGGACACCGGGAGGTGGCTACACCTTC	CASRTPGGGYTF
.	TRBV14	TRBJ2-7	.	TGTGCCAGCAGCCGATTACAGGGATGGGAGCAGTACTTC	CASSRLQGWEQYF
.	TRBV6-1	TRBJ2-3	.	TGTGCCAGCAGTGAAGTAGCATTTGCGCAGTATTTT	CASSEVAFAQYF
.	TRBV7-9	TRBJ2-2	.	TGTGCCAGCAGCTTACAGTGGGAGAGCACCGGGGAGCTGTTTTTT	CASSLQWESTGELFF
.	TRBV28	TRBJ1-2	few	TGTGCCAGCAGTTTAAAGTCCTATGGCTACACCTTC	CASSLKSYGYTF
TRBD1	TRBV7-6	TRBJ2-5	few	TGTGCCAGTAGGACAGGGGGTAGACAAGAGACCCAGTACTTC	CASRTGGRQETQYF
TRBD2	TRBV4-1	TRBJ2-5	.	TGCGCCAGCAGCCAAGTCCTAGCGGTCCAAGAGACCCAGTACTTC	CASSQVLAVQETQYF
TRBD2	TRBV7-9	TRBJ2-1	.	TGTGCCAGCAGCACTAGCGGGAGGGCCGTCAATGAGCAGTTCTTC	CASSTSGRAVNEQFF
.	TRBV29-1	TRBJ2-3	.	TGCAGCGTTGTTACGACCGGTGAGCGCTTCACAGATACGCAGTATTTT	CSVVTTGERFTDTQYF
.	TRBV29-1	TRBJ2-1	many	TGCAGCGTTGAGAGGACTGGCAATGAGCAGTTCTTC	CSVERTGNEQFF
TRBD2	TRBV29-1	TRBJ2-7	.	TGCAGCGTTCTCATAGCGGGCGCCTCCTACGAGCAGTACTTC	CSVLIAGASYEQYF
.	TRBV27	TRBJ2-7	.	TGTGCCAGCAGGCCACCGGGCTACTACGAGCAGTACTTC	CASRPPGYYEQYF